This T cell receptor beta chain was profiled in a study of spatial heterogeneity in lung cancer. Study information: The average appearance count of each unique TCR and UMI combination in raw reads was more than ten. Notes on the study in general: Ubiquitous expanded tumor TCRs showed up in blood more at resection than follow-up.

This clonotype was counted many times. Its antigen is currently unknown. Time point in this sample: sample taken at primary tumor resection. The study sequenced unsorted whole RNA from tumor, nontumor lung or frozen PBMC. The approximately 67 donors had untreated early-stage non-small cell lung cancer. Per the germline V gene, CDR1 is MDHEN and CDR2 is SYDVKM. The trim removed 2 bases at V and 4 bases at J, leaving 0 bases unmatched. This CDR3 is 14 amino acids long. A distinct unique molecular identifier was carried by each TCR cDNA molecule. TCRdb itself ran the 5' RACE reads through MiXCR, one entry per CDR3 protein. Of 89,000 or so distinct CDR3 sequences listed, about 20% are singletons.

The TCR originated in a male donor with early-stage non-small cell lung cancer. The gene calls are TRBV28 and TRBJ2-5; 11 bases line up with TRBD2. Source: PBMCs, taken at surgery. The CDR3 is CASSLTSGRETQYF. The CDR3 DNA sequence: TGTGCCAGCAGTTTAACTAGCGGGAGAGAGACCCAGTACTTC.